This is a list of T cell receptor beta chains from one sample in a study of T cell repertoires in cytomegalovirus infection. TCRdb recomputed calls from the reads with MiXCR, one row per CDR3 protein. The sample shows about 450,000 distinct CDR3 sequences, approximately 33% of them seen only once. Sequencing was done on a sample of PBMCs. All receptors derive from a human donor in good health (CMV status not recorded). Some clones in this sample may be carry-over from other donors' samples. Each CDR3 is given with its conserved first and last residue. D genes are given only for firm matches. For some rows the clone size is stated as once, few or many, or as a class when expanded; others skip it.

clone_size,v_call,d_call,j_call,cdr3_aa,cdr3_nt
.,TRBV14,TRBD2,TRBJ2-1,CASSRLAPLNEQFF,TGTGCCAGCAGCCGACTAGCACCTTTGAATGAGCAGTTCTTC
few,TRBV10-1,TRBD2,TRBJ2-3,CASSESTGGTSVADTQYF,TGCGCCAGCAGTGAGTCCACGGGGGGGACTAGCGTGGCAGATACGCAGTATTTT
few,TRBV4-2,.,TRBJ2-5,CASSQGGASGLETQYF,TGTGCCAGCAGCCAAGGAGGAGCTTCGGGATTGGAGACCCAGTACTTC
.,TRBV20-1,TRBD1,TRBJ1-1,CSARDWETGGTTEAFF,TGCAGTGCTAGAGATTGGGAAACAGGGGGCACCACTGAAGCTTTCTTT
many,TRBV7-2,TRBD1,TRBJ2-7,CASTQTGGVYEQYF,TGTGCCAGCACTCAGACAGGGGGCGTCTACGAGCAGTACTTC
.,TRBV2,.,TRBJ1-6,CASSEGFWGSGNSPLHF,TGTGCCAGCAGTGAAGGGTTTTGGGGCTCGGGAAATTCACCCCTCCACTTT
few,TRBV5-5,TRBD2,TRBJ2-1,CASSWGLAGTYNEQFF,TGTGCCAGCAGCTGGGGACTAGCGGGGACCTACAATGAGCAGTTCTTC
few,TRBV10-2,TRBD2,TRBJ2-1,CATGRDYSITRVQFF,TGCGCCACCGGGCGGGACTATTCAATTACTAGGGTTCAGTTCTTC
.,TRBV7-2,TRBD2,TRBJ2-3,CASSRTGGGGGDTQYF,TGTGCCAGCAGCCGGACCGGGGGGGGAGGGGGAGATACGCAGTATTTT
many,TRBV7-8,TRBD2,TRBJ2-3,CASSQGTSGDTQYF,TGTGCCAGCAGCCAAGGGACTAGCGGGGATACGCAGTATTTT
few,TRBV18,.,TRBJ2-6,CASSPRRGANVLTF,TGTGCCAGCTCACCCCGTCGCGGGGCCAACGTCCTGACTTTC
.,TRBV29-1,TRBD2,TRBJ2-1,CSGSGGYNEQFF,TGCAGCGGGAGCGGGGGGTACAATGAGCAGTTCTTC
.,TRBV4-2,.,TRBJ1-5,CASSLSPGAAYSNQPQHF,TGTGCCAGCAGCCTCAGCCCCGGGGCAGCGTATAGCAATCAGCCCCAGCATTTT
few,TRBV11-2,.,TRBJ2-7,CASSPGDLAPNYEQYF,TGTGCCAGCAGCCCCGGGGACTTAGCCCCCAACTACGAGCAGTACTTC
.,TRBV19,.,TRBJ1-1,CASSIVNTEAFF,TGTGCCAGTAGTATCGTGAACACTGAAGCTTTCTTT
.,TRBV19,TRBD1,TRBJ1-5,CASSLGQGAVQPQHF,TGTGCCAGTAGCCTGGGACAGGGGGCAGTTCAGCCCCAGCATTTT
many,TRBV12-3/TRBV12-4,TRBD1,TRBJ2-3,CASSPPGQAVDTQYF,TGTGCCAGCAGTCCCCCGGGACAGGCTGTGGATACGCAGTATTTT
few,TRBV19,.,TRBJ2-1,CASSIRTPNEQFF,TGTGCCAGTAGTATTCGGACCCCCAATGAGCAGTTCTTC
many,TRBV7-2,.,TRBJ1-2,CASNLGVMDGYTF,TGTGCCAGCAACCTAGGGGTTATGGATGGCTACACCTTC
.,TRBV19,.,TRBJ1-5,CASSITQRNQPQHF,TGTGCCAGTAGTATTACACAGCGCAATCAGCCCCAGCATTTT
.,TRBV7-2,.,TRBJ2-2,CDSSLGAVDTGELFF,TGTGACAGCAGCTTAGGGGCCGTGGACACCGGGGAGCTGTTTTTT
few,TRBV7-9,TRBD1,TRBJ1-6,CASSSGQMYNSPLHF,TGTGCCAGCAGCTCGGGACAGATGTATAATTCACCCCTCCACTTT
many,TRBV7-2,.,TRBJ1-5,CASSPTLSNQPQHF,TGTGCCAGCAGCCCGACACTCAGCAATCAGCCCCAGCATTTT
.,TRBV28,TRBD1,TRBJ1-5,CASSSTGYQPQHF,TGTGCCAGCAGTTCGACAGGGTATCAGCCCCAGCATTTT
.,TRBV12-3/TRBV12-4,.,TRBJ2-1,CASLGINEQFF,TGTGCCAGCTTAGGGATCAATGAGCAGTTCTTC
many,TRBV6-6,TRBD1,TRBJ2-6,CASSPGQGARSGANVLTF,TGTGCCAGCAGTCCTGGACAGGGGGCACGCTCTGGGGCCAACGTCCTGACTTTC
.,TRBV6-1,.,TRBJ1-5,CASSELAGAGGNQPQHF,TGTGCCAGCAGTGAATTGGCGGGCGCGGGGGGGAATCAGCCCCAGCATTTT
once,TRBV28,.,TRBJ2-7,CASSFYRLSEQYF,TGTGCCAGCAGTTTTTACCGACTCTCCGAGCAGTACTTC
.,TRBV4-1,.,TRBJ1-2,CASSHGDSVDGYTF,TGCGCCAGCAGCCATGGTGACAGCGTGGATGGCTACACCTTC
few,TRBV6-1,.,TRBJ1-4,CASSAQGSTNEKLFF,TGTGCCAGCAGTGCCCAAGGTTCAACTAATGAAAAACTGTTTTTT
few,TRBV11-2,.,TRBJ2-4,CASSSSGWYIQYF,TGTGCCAGCAGCTCTTCTGGTTGGTACATTCAGTACTTC
.,TRBV5-1,.,TRBJ1-1,CASSETGSEAFF,TGCGCCAGCAGCGAGACAGGTTCTGAAGCTTTCTTT
.,TRBV27,.,TRBJ1-5,CASSRFDGNQPQHF,TGTGCCAGCAGTCGCTTCGACGGGAATCAGCCCCAGCATTTT
.,TRBV6-1,.,TRBJ1-1,CASSEATTPGRTEAFF,TGTGCCAGCAGTGAAGCTACCACTCCGGGCCGCACTGAAGCTTTCTTT
.,TRBV20-1,.,TRBJ2-7,CSARDFGALAYEQYF,TGCAGTGCTAGAGATTTCGGAGCCCTAGCATACGAGCAGTACTTC
.,TRBV27,.,TRBJ2-1,CASTGLGSNEQFF,TGTGCCAGCACAGGGCTTGGGAGCAATGAGCAGTTCTTC
many,TRBV2,.,TRBJ1-3,CASATFSGNTIYF,TGTGCCAGCGCGACCTTCTCTGGAAACACCATATATTTT
.,TRBV27,.,TRBJ2-5,CASSLVPGQNVETQYF,TGTGCCAGCAGTTTAGTTCCTGGACAGAATGTCGAGACCCAGTACTTC
.,TRBV5-1,.,TRBJ1-2,CASSSGPVDYGYTF,TGCGCCAGCAGCTCTGGGCCAGTGGACTATGGCTACACCTTC
many,TRBV7-2,.,TRBJ2-1,CASSLALNTLEQFF,TGTGCCAGCAGCTTAGCGCTAAACACTCTTGAGCAGTTCTTC
.,TRBV24-1,.,TRBJ2-5,CATSDTRGRGQETQYF,TGTGCCACCAGTGATACCCGGGGCCGGGGGCAAGAGACCCAGTACTTC
.,TRBV6-6,.,TRBJ1-5,CASSYSEGGRNQPQHF,TGTGCCAGCAGTTACTCCGAGGGCGGGCGAAATCAGCCCCAGCATTTT
.,TRBV7-8,TRBD2,TRBJ2-1,CDSSPLAGWLNEQFF,TGTGACAGCAGCCCACTAGCGGGGTGGCTAAATGAGCAGTTCTTC
few,TRBV28,TRBD1,TRBJ2-7,CASTGTGPTYEQYF,TGTGCCAGCACCGGGACAGGGCCTACCTACGAGCAGTACTTC
once,TRBV7-6,TRBD2,TRBJ2-3,CASSSKAGPTDTQYF,TGTGCCAGCAGTTCTAAAGCGGGGCCCACAGATACGCAGTATTTT
few,TRBV6-6,.,TRBJ2-1,CASRVEPYNEQFF,TGTGCCAGCCGAGTTGAACCCTACAATGAGCAGTTCTTC
.,TRBV6-6,TRBD2,TRBJ2-5,CASRYSGGQETQYF,TGTGCCAGCAGGTACAGCGGGGGACAAGAGACCCAGTACTTC
few,TRBV20-1,.,TRBJ2-7,CSARDRGRVPYEQYF,TGCAGTGCTAGAGATCGGGGCAGGGTCCCCTACGAGCAGTACTTC
.,TRBV20-1,TRBD2,TRBJ2-1,CSATGTSGGNEQFF,TGCAGTGCAACCGGGACTAGCGGGGGTAATGAGCAGTTCTTC
few,TRBV27,.,TRBJ1-2,CASSRLLVGSPSRRDYGYTF,TGTGCCAGCAGCCGCCTTTTGGTAGGGAGTCCTTCCCGACGTGACTATGGCTACACCTTC
.,TRBV12-3/TRBV12-4,TRBD1,TRBJ1-2,CASSDPATGSYGYTF,TGTGCCAGCAGTGATCCAGCGACAGGGAGCTATGGCTACACCTTC
.,TRBV19,.,TRBJ2-7,CASSIGSYEQYF,TGTGCCAGTAGTATTGGGTCCTACGAGCAGTACTTC